This TCR beta chain originates from a study of T cells in Graves' hyperthyroidism and ophthalmopathy. There were TCR beta CDR3 regions amplified from RNA transcripts. When the TCR CDR3 underwent first-round RT-PCR, the HTBI primer set was used. From the multiplex PCR reads, TCRdb called clonotypes with MiXCR, one entry per CDR3 protein. The table shows a few hundred thousand distinct CDR3 sequences, with 19% occurring only once. This clonotype was recorded at least ten times. The V and J ends lost 1 base and 6 bases respectively, with 11 bases between them. CDR1 is SGHRS, CDR2 YFSETQ, per germline. This CDR3 has 13 residues.

The TCR sequence derives from a young woman with Graves' hyperthyroidism. Sequenced material: blood. J is TRBJ2-7 and V is TRBV5-1; D not resolved. The CDR3 DNA reads TGCGCCAGCAGCTTGAGCCCCTCCGTCGAGCAGTACTTC. Protein product: CASSLSPSVEQYF.